A selection of T cell receptor beta chains follows, all from one sample in a study of blood T cell repertoires in COVID-19. Assay: immunoSEQ multiplex PCR; the TCRdb copy retains only in-frame clones and omits some. Of some 240,000 clones listed, over 70% are singletons. What was sequenced was PBMCs or T cells enriched from blood (not recorded which). The source is a woman between 40 and 50 years old who had been exposed to COVID-19. CDR3s include the opening cysteine and the closing phenylalanine or tryptophan. D genes are given only for firm matches. Clone size appears in some rows only: once, few, many, or a class for an expanded clone.

CDR3aa,CDR3nt,len,d_gene,j_gene,abundance,v_gene
CASSLLTGLNQPQHF,TGTGCCAGCAGTTTGCTGACGGGTCTCAATCAGCCCCAGCATTTT,15,-,TRBJ1-5,-,TRBV28
CASSLSDIANTGELFF,TGTGCCAGCAGCTTATCTGATATAGCGAACACCGGGGAGCTGTTTTTT,16,-,TRBJ2-2,-,TRBV7-6
CASSPQGTAYEQYF,TGTGCCAGTAGCCCACAGGGGACGGCCTACGAGCAGTACTTC,14,TRBD1,TRBJ2-7,-,TRBV19
CASSLFGGGSPYEQYF,TGTGCCAGCAGTTTATTCGGGGGGGGGTCCCCCTACGAGCAGTACTTC,16,TRBD2,TRBJ2-7,-,TRBV28
CASSPALISYNEQFF,TGTGCCAGCAGTCCCGCCCTAATCTCCTACAATGAGCAGTTCTTC,15,-,TRBJ2-1,-,TRBV6-5
CASSLAAGQVEFF,TGTGCCAGCAGCCTAGCGGCGGGACAGGTAGAGTTCTTC,13,TRBD1,TRBJ2-1,-,TRBV3-1/TRBV3-2
CASSRRTGPSPQHF,TGTGCCAGCAGCCGACGGACAGGGCCCTCCCCTCAGCATTTT,14,TRBD1,TRBJ1-5,-,TRBV6-5
CASSPGTGGVTQYF,TGTGCCAGTAGTCCAGGGACAGGGGGTGTGACCCAGTACTTC,14,TRBD1,TRBJ2-5,-,TRBV19
CASSGQGGETQYF,TGTGCCAGTTCGGGACAGGGAGGCGAGACCCAGTACTTC,13,TRBD1,TRBJ2-5,once,TRBV2
CASSDRDRVNTEAFF,TGTGCCAGTAGTGACCGGGACAGGGTTAACACTGAAGCTTTCTTT,15,TRBD1,TRBJ1-1,-,TRBV19
CASSRLKGIQASGYNEQFF,TGTGCCAGCAGCCGTCTTAAAGGGATCCAGGCTAGCGGCTACAATGAGCAGTTCTTC,19,TRBD2,TRBJ2-1,-,TRBV27
CASSQAMYGYTF,TGCGCCAGCAGCCAAGCCATGTATGGCTACACCTTC,12,-,TRBJ1-2,-,TRBV4-1
CASSFENSPLHF,TGTGCCAGCAGTTTCGAGAATTCACCCCTCCACTTT,12,-,TRBJ1-6,-,TRBV27
CASSLRGDRATDTQYF,TGTGCCAGCAGCTTACGGGGGGACAGGGCAACAGATACGCAGTATTTT,16,TRBD1,TRBJ2-3,-,TRBV11-1
CASSLEDGNQPQHF,TGTGCCAGCAGTTTGGAGGATGGTAATCAGCCCCAGCATTTT,14,-,TRBJ1-5,-,TRBV6-2/TRBV6-3
CATSRQGFYGYTF,TGTGCCACCAGCAGACAGGGGTTCTATGGCTACACCTTC,13,-,TRBJ1-2,-,TRBV15
CASARRDTQYF,TGTGCCAGCGCGCGGAGGGATACGCAGTATTTT,11,-,TRBJ2-3,-,TRBV2
CASSLPVWAGEFAQPQHF,TGTGCCAGCAGCTTACCGGTTTGGGCAGGGGAATTCGCTCAGCCCCAGCATTTT,18,-,TRBJ1-5,-,TRBV5-8
CASSLELAGSTDTQYF,TGTGCCAGCAGCTTAGAACTAGCGGGGAGCACAGATACGCAGTATTTT,16,TRBD2,TRBJ2-3,-,TRBV9
CATSTRENIQYF,TGTGCCACCAGCACCCGTGAAAACATTCAGTACTTC,12,-,TRBJ2-4,-,TRBV15
CASSLDRLYGYTF,TGTGCCAGCAGCTTAGACAGGCTCTATGGCTACACCTTC,13,-,TRBJ1-2,-,TRBV7-9
CASSPPAAGGNRRRETQYF,TGTGCCAGCAGCCCGCCGGCGGCGGGAGGAAACCGTCGGAGGGAGACCCAGTACTTC,19,TRBD2,TRBJ2-5,-,TRBV5-1
CASRFQGRGNSPLHF,TGTGCCAGCAGATTCCAGGGCAGGGGTAATTCACCCCTCCACTTT,15,-,TRBJ1-6,-,TRBV14